The 5 T cell receptor beta chains below come from one sample, sequenced in a study of blood T cell repertoires in COVID-19. TCRdb's table, derived via immunoSEQ multiplex PCR, lists solely in-frame clones and lacks some. The sample holds 200,000 or so clones, around four fifths seen once. Material for sequencing was peripheral blood. The receptor set was obtained from a woman in her 30s with acute or convalescent COVID-19.

The chain is built from TRBV3-1 (or the pseudogene TRBV3-2) and TRBJ1-3; D is unclear. The V and J ends lost 9 bases and 2 bases respectively, with 11 bases between them. Per the germline V gene, CDR1 is LGHDT and CDR2 is YNNKEL (reference sequence). CDR3 length: 13 residues. CDR3 nucleotide sequence: TGTGCCAGTAGGCTGGCGGCTGGAAACACCATATATTTT. This gives the protein CASRLAAGNTIYF.

The V call is TRBV7-2, the J call TRBJ1-1, with TRBD1 as a possible D gene (6 bases). Germline-derived CDR1 and CDR2 are SGHTA and FQGNSA. The CDR3 runs to 14 residues. Trimming took 1 base from V and 4 from J, leaving 10 bases between them. Here the CDR3 reads CASSLEAGVTEAFF. The DNA of the CDR3 is TGTGCCAGCAGCTTAGAGGCAGGGGTCACTGAAGCTTTCTTT.

This chain connects TRBV19 to TRBJ2-1, with TRBD2 matching over 16 bases. V was pared by 5 bases and J by 14 bases, with 6 bases of the junction left unmatched. Germline CDR1 reads LNHDA; CDR2 reads SQIVND (reference sequence). This CDR3 is built from 14 residues. The CDR3 is CASSAGTSGGGEFF. The CDR3 nucleotides are TGTGCCAGTAGTGCCGGGACTAGCGGGGGGGGTGAGTTCTTC.

The chain joins TRBV4-3 to TRBJ2-1; 12 bases map to TRBD2. V dropped 2 bases and J dropped 7; count of bases not matched to a gene: 6. The germline CDR1 and CDR2 sequences are LGHNA and YSLEER. The CDR3 totals 16 residues. The CDR3 nucleotides read TGCGCCAGCAGCCAAAGACTAGCGGGGGCCGGAAATGAGCAGTTCTTC. This codes for CASSQRLAGAGNEQFF.

The chain has TRBV5-1 and TRBJ2-3; tentative D call: TRBD1 (6 bases). V was pared by 4 bases and J by 2 bases, with 14 bases between. The germline gives CDR1 SGHRS, CDR2 YFSETQ. CDR3 length: 15 residues. The CDR3 here is CASSLSRGHTDTQYF. CDR3 in DNA: TGCGCCAGCAGCCTCTCCCGGGGACACACAGATACGCAGTATTTT. Drawing the rest from reference TRBV5-1 and TRBJ2-3, the complete variable domain is KAGVTQTPRYLIKTRGQQVTLSCSPISGHRSVSWYQQTPGQGLQFLFEYFSETQRNKGNFPGRFSGRQFSNSRSEMNVSTLELGDSALYLCASSLSRGHTDTQYFGPGTRLTVL.